This T cell receptor (beta chain) was profiled in a study of T cell repertoires in cytomegalovirus infection. Study information: Shared public TCR beta signatures pointed to both CMV infection and a matching HLA type.

V was pared by 4 bases and J by 8 bases, with 20 bases between. This CDR3 has 15 residues. CDR1 and CDR2 from the germline V gene are MDHEN and SYDVKM. Whole-study findings and limits: Of the TCR beta families, the public ones yielded a cumulative frequency that identified carriers of CMV plus the relevant HLA.

This clonotype was observed a few times. Its specificity is unknown. TCRdb passed the reads through MiXCR, listing each CDR3 protein once. The sample gives 340,000 or so distinct CDR3 sequences, 20% to 25% of which show up once; less than 15% is in the top ten. This chain links TRBV28 with TRBJ1-2; the D gene is possibly TRBD1 (6 bases). Here the sequenced sample was cultured PBMCs, taken from culture after CMV antigen stimulation. This TCR was recovered from a human donor in good health (CMV status not recorded). Some clones in this sample may be carry-over from other donors' samples. DNA for the CDR3: TGTGCCAGCAGTTCACGATCAGTCGGGGGGCGAGGCTACACCTTC. The encoded protein is CASSSRSVGGRGYTF.